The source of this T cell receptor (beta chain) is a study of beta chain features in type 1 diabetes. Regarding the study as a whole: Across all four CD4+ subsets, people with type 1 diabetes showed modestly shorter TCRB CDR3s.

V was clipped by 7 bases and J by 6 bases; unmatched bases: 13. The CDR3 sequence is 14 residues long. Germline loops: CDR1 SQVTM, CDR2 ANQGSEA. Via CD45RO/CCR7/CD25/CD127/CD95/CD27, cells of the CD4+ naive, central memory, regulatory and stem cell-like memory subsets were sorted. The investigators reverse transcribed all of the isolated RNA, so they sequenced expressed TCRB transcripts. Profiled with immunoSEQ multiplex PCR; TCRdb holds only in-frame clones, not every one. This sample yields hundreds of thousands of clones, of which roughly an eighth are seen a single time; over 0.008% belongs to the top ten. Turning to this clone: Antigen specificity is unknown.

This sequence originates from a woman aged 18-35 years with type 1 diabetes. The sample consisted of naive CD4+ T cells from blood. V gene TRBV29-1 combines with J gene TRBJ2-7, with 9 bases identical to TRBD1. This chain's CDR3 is CSGATTGTGSEQYF. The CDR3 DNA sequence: TGCAGCGGAGCCACTACCGGGACAGGGTCCGAGCAGTACTTC.